These 24 T cell receptor beta chains originate from one sample sequenced in a study of blood T cell repertoires in COVID-19 (TCRdb year 2020). The method was the immunoSEQ multiplex PCR assay. The immuneACCESS repertoire file appears here via TCRdb, limited to in-frame rearrangements. These files lack a portion of the clones; in checked studies, under half of the deficit traces to unresolved V genes, and the cause of the others is not known. In all, the sample holds 99,000 or so clones, and over 75% of those were seen once. The ten most abundant clones make up 4% to 5% of the sample. The sample comprised peripheral blood. These TCRs come from a man in his fifties with acute or convalescent COVID-19.

The chain carries TRBV18 and TRBJ1-1; 10 nucleotides line up with TRBD1. This CDR3 contains 14 residues. V shed 2 bases and J 3 bases; nucleotides not matched to a gene: 0. Per the germline V gene, CDR1 is KGHSH and CDR2 is LQKENI. The CDR3 protein is CASSPGTGDTEAFF. The CDR3 coding sequence is TGTGCCAGCTCACCAGGGACAGGGGACACTGAAGCTTTCTTT.

The CDR3 protein is CASRSQGVHEQYF. As DNA, the CDR3 is TGTGCCAGCAGATCTCAGGGTGTCCACGAGCAGTACTTC. This chain joins TRBV28 and TRBJ2-7; D perhaps matches TRBD1 (5 bases). Per germline, CDR1 MDHEN and CDR2 SYDVKM. V was clipped by 6 bases and J by 5 bases, with 14 bases between them. The CDR3 runs 13 residues.

CDR3 sequence reads: CASSPRLAGSSGANVLTF. CDR3 DNA: TGTGCCAGCAGCCCAAGACTAGCGGGAAGCTCTGGGGCCAACGTCCTGACTTTC. This rearrangement joins TRBV9 to TRBJ2-6, with 11 bases lining up with TRBD2. The CDR3 length is 18 residues. CDR1 and CDR2 (germline): SGDLS, YYNGEE. V was clipped by 4 bases and J by 0 bases; unmatched bases: 6.

V usage is TRBV10-2 and J usage is TRBJ2-7, with a weak D call TRBD1 (6 bases). V was shortened by 0 bases and J by 4 bases, with 10 bases between the two germline ends. This CDR3 is 14 amino acids long. Germline V gene lookup returns CDR1 WSHSY and CDR2 SAAADI. The CDR3 bases are TGCGCCAGCAGTGAGTCGGGCAGGGGATACGAGCAGTACTTC. Amino acids: CASSESGRGYEQYF.

The chain carries TRBV27 and TRBJ2-1; 10 bases align to TRBD2. Germline loops: CDR1 MNHEY, CDR2 SMNVEV (reference sequence). This CDR3 spans 16 amino acids. Germline trimming cut 5 bases from V and 2 bases from J; bases unmatched to any gene: 6. The CDR3 loop reads CASSELSGRPYNEQFF. The DNA for the CDR3 is TGTGCCAGCAGTGAACTTAGCGGGAGGCCCTACAATGAGCAGTTCTTC.

This rearrangement joins TRBV11-1 to TRBJ2-7; 12 bases fit TRBD1. The V gene end was trimmed by 0 bases and the J gene end by 2 bases; junction bases not matched to a gene: 2. Germline-derived CDR1 and CDR2 are SGHAT and FQDESV (reference sequence). The CDR3 totals 16 residues. Here the CDR3 reads CASSLAGTGGPYEQYF. The DNA for the CDR3 is TGTGCCAGCAGCTTAGCGGGGACAGGGGGCCCCTACGAGCAGTACTTC.

The chain links TRBV6-1 to TRBJ2-1; a possible D gene is TRBD2 (6 bases). From germline, CDR1 is MNHNS and CDR2 SASEGT. V lost 1 base and J 0 bases, leaving 10 bases between the germline ends. This CDR3 comprises 16 residues. The CDR3 sequence: CASSEGGGSSYNEQFF. CDR3 nucleotides: TGTGCCAGCAGTGAAGGTGGGGGGAGCTCCTACAATGAGCAGTTCTTC.

V and J are TRBV7-9 and TRBJ2-2; a possible D gene is TRBD1 (8 bases). From germline, CDR1 is SEHNR and CDR2 FQNEAQ (reference sequence). This CDR3 comprises 17 residues. The germline V and J ends were trimmed by 4 bases and 4 bases, with 19 bases remaining between them. The CDR3 spells CASSSRTRTGSTGELFF. Written as DNA, the CDR3 is TGTGCCAGCAGCTCCCGGACTAGGACAGGGTCCACCGGGGAGCTGTTTTTT.

The rearrangement uses TRBV21-1 and TRBJ2-7; TRBD1, the table's D call, lacks a check against the DNA. TRBV21-1 is described as a pseudogene. The CDR3 is 13 residues long. This CDR3 reads CASSDRVPYEQYF. The DNA of the CDR3 is TGTGCCAGCAGCGACAGGGTGCCCTACGAGCAGTACTTC.

The chain recombines TRBV5-8 with TRBJ1-2, with D unclear. The length of the CDR3 is 15 residues. Germline CDR1 SGHTS, CDR2 YDEGEE. The V end was cut by 4 bases, the J end by 4 bases, with 17 bases between. The CDR3 loop is CASSPGGSGGYGYTF. The DNA for the CDR3 is TGTGCCAGCAGCCCTGGAGGCAGCGGAGGCTATGGCTACACCTTC.

This chain joins TRBV6-5 and TRBJ1-1; TRBD1 agrees at 7 bases. The V and J ends lost 0 bases and 4 bases, in that order; junction bases with no gene match: 5. This CDR3 has 15 amino acids. Germline V gene sequence: CDR1 MNHEY, CDR2 SVGAGI. CDR3: CASSYSGTVSTEAFF. The CDR3 bases are TGTGCCAGCAGTTACTCGGGGACAGTGAGCACTGAAGCTTTCTTT.

The gene calls are TRBV19 and TRBJ1-1; D gene ambiguous. Germline CDR1 LNHDA, CDR2 SQIVND (reference sequence). Trimming removed 3 bases at V and 3 bases at J, with 5 bases between. The CDR3 spans 12 residues. The CDR3 sequence is CASSMSYTEAFF. The CDR3 DNA reads as TGTGCCAGTAGTATGTCGTACACTGAAGCTTTCTTT.

This clone has more than one count but fewer than ten. The chain has TRBV18 and TRBJ2-7, with D tentatively TRBD1 (8 bases). The CDR3 spans 15 residues. In germline, CDR1 is KGHSH, CDR2 LQKENI. Trimming removed 3 bases from V and 4 bases from J, with 16 bases in between. CDR3 nucleotides: TGTGCCAGCTCACCGGACAGGGCGGGGGAGTACGAGCAGTACTTC. It encodes CASSPDRAGEYEQYF.

This clone was seen more than once but under ten times. This chain connects TRBV19 to TRBJ1-6; a possible D gene is TRBD1 (6 bases). This CDR3 region has 15 residues. Trimming took 1 base from V and 7 from J, leaving 11 bases between them. The germline gives CDR1 LNHDA, CDR2 SQIVND (reference sequence). CDR3 loop: CASSIAGAGNSPLHF. CDR3 DNA sequence: TGTGCCAGTAGTATAGCAGGGGCCGGGAATTCACCCCTCCACTTT.

The chain uses TRBV19 and TRBJ2-7; 8 bases agree with TRBD1. The length of the CDR3 is 15 residues. Losses at the gene ends were 3 bases for V and 3 bases for J; bases not matched to a gene: 7. Germline V gene lookup returns CDR1 LNHDA and CDR2 SQIVND (reference sequence). The CDR3 nucleotides are TGTGCCAGTAGTATCCTGGGGACAGGAGTCTACGAGCAGTACTTC. The encoded protein is CASSILGTGVYEQYF.

Here the CDR3 reads CASHRGGEGAFF. CDR3 coding DNA: TGTGCCAGTCATAGGGGGGGGGAAGGAGCTTTCTTT. The chain has TRBV6-5 and TRBJ1-1; maybe TRBD1 (6 bases). CDR3 length equals 12 residues. Germline V gene sequence: CDR1 MNHEY, CDR2 SVGAGI. V was clipped by 9 bases and J by 10 bases, with 18 bases between them.

V is TRBV7-2 and J is TRBJ1-1; 11 nucleotides match TRBD1. J gave up 5 bases and V 3 bases, and 5 bases lay outside the gene matches. The CDR3 runs 15 residues. Germline CDR1 reads SGHTA; CDR2 reads FQGNSA. CDR3 residues: CASSFRTGGLTEAFF. The CDR3 DNA reads as TGTGCCAGCAGCTTCCGGACAGGGGGCTTGACTGAAGCTTTCTTT.

The V call is TRBV6-5, the J call TRBJ2-3, with 9 positions matching TRBD2. The CDR3 covers 13 residues. Germline V gene lookup returns CDR1 MNHEY and CDR2 SVGAGI. With V trimmed by 7 bases and J by 3 bases, 2 bases remained unmatched. CDR3 sequence: CASTLAGTDTQYF. The CDR3 bases are TGTGCCAGCACCCTAGCGGGAACAGATACGCAGTATTTT.

This rearrangement joins TRBV4-2 to TRBJ2-7; a possible D gene is TRBD2 (5 bases). Between the trimmed V and J ends, which lost 1 base and 2 bases, there was a span of 15 bases. This CDR3 region has 16 residues. CDR1 is LGHNA, CDR2 YNFKEQ, per germline. CDR3 coding DNA: TGTGCCAGCAGCCAAGGTCGGAGGCAGTCTACCTACGAGCAGTACTTC. This encodes CASSQGRRQSTYEQYF.

The chain uses TRBV9 and TRBJ2-2, with D maybe TRBD2 (5 bases). V lost 4 bases to trimming and J lost 4 bases, with 17 bases between them. CDR1 is SGDLS, CDR2 YYNGEE, per germline. This CDR3 is 16 amino acids long. For the CDR3, the DNA is TGTGCCAGCAGCCCGATCGGAAAGGCGGGCACCGGGGAGCTGTTTTTT. Its protein is CASSPIGKAGTGELFF.

This chain links TRBV28 with TRBJ2-7; 13 bases fit TRBD2. This CDR3 is built from 18 residues. CDR1 and CDR2 from the germline V gene are MDHEN and SYDVKM. J lost 4 bases, V lost 6 bases, and 15 bases had no gene match. The CDR3 reads CASSLPPKTSGGSYEQYF. The CDR3 DNA reads TGTGCCAGCAGCCTTCCCCCTAAGACTAGCGGGGGGTCGTACGAGCAGTACTTC.

The chain couples TRBV19 to TRBJ2-1; D is perhaps TRBD1 (5 bases). CDR1 LNHDA and CDR2 SQIVND come from the germline V gene (reference sequence). The V gene lost 3 bases and the J gene lost 10 bases, with 10 bases spanning the gap. This CDR3 is built from 12 residues. The CDR3 is CASSIRVGEQFF. For the CDR3, the DNA is TGTGCCAGTAGTATCAGGGTAGGAGAGCAGTTCTTC.

The rearrangement links TRBV6-1 to TRBJ1-4; no clear D. CDR1 MNHNS and CDR2 SASEGT come from the germline V gene. This CDR3 has 15 amino acids. V was trimmed by 0 bases and J by 4 bases, leaving 9 bases between them. The CDR3 DNA reads TGTGCCAGCAGTGAAGCGCCGCAGGTTAATGAAAAACTGTTTTTT. This sequence encodes CASSEAPQVNEKLFF.

The V call is TRBV5-8, the J call TRBJ2-7; 10 positions agree with TRBD2. Germline V gives CDR1 SGHTS, CDR2 YDEGEE. The V and J ends lost 0 bases and 3 bases, in that order; junction bases with no gene match: 6. CDR3 size: 16 residues. The CDR3 region has the DNA TGTGCCAGCAGCTTGGCGGGGCCTAGCGGGAGCTACGAGCAGTACTTC. This sequence encodes CASSLAGPSGSYEQYF.